This T cell receptor (beta chain) emerged from a study of blood T cell repertoires in COVID-19. The overall study: Acute and convalescent COVID-19 samples came from the United States, Italy and Spain. PBMCs, B-cell-depleted T cells, or T cells provided the cDNA or gDNA that made up the material.

Measured with immunoSEQ multiplex PCR; TCRdb has only the in-frame clones, and not every one. The table records approximately 190,000 clones, roughly nine tenths of them present only once. The sequenced sample consisted of peripheral blood. The sequence came from an older man with active or convalescent COVID-19.

CDR3 nucleotides: TGTGCCAGCAGCTACAGGTGGACTCAGCCCCAGCATTTT. It is translated as CASSYRWTQPQHF. V usage is TRBV28 and J usage is TRBJ1-5; tentatively, D is TRBD1 (5 bases). V lost 6 bases, J lost 6 bases, and 12 bases lay in between. CDR1 is MDHEN and CDR2 is SYDVKM in the germline V gene. The CDR3 spans 13 residues.